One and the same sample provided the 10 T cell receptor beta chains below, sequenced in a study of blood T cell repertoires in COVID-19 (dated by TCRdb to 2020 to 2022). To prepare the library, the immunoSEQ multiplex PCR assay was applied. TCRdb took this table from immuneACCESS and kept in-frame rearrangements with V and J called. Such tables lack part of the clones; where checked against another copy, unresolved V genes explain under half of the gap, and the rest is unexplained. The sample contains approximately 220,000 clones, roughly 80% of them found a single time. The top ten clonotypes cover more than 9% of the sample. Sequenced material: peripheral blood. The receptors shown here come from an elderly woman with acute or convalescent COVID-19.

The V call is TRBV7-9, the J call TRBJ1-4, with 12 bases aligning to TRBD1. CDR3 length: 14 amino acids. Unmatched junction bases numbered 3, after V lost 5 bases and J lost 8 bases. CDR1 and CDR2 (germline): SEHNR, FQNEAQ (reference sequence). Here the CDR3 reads CASSLGQGAEKLFF. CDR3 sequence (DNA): TGTGCCAGCAGCCTGGGACAGGGGGCGGAAAAACTGTTTTTT.

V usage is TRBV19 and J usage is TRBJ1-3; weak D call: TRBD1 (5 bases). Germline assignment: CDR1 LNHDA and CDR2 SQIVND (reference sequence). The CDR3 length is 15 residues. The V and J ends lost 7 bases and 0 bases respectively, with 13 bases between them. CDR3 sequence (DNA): TGTGCCAGTAAACAGGATATTAACTCTGGAAACACCATATATTTT. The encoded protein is CASKQDINSGNTIYF.

CDR3 protein: CASSLGAVYGYTF. The DNA for the CDR3 is TGTGCCAGCAGCTTAGGGGCAGTCTATGGCTACACCTTC. The gene calls are TRBV7-9 and TRBJ1-2; D gene uncertain. The CDR3 sequence is 13 residues long. Looked up from germline, CDR1 is SEHNR and CDR2 is FQNEAQ (reference sequence). Between the trimmed V and J ends, which lost 1 base and 4 bases, there was a span of 7 bases.

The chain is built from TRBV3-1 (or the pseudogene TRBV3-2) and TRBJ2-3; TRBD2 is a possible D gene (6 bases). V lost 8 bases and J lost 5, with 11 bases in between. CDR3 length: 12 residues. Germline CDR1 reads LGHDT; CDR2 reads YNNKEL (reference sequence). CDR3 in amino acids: CASGGTGDTQYF. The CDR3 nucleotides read TGTGCCAGCGGGGGGACCGGAGATACGCAGTATTTT.

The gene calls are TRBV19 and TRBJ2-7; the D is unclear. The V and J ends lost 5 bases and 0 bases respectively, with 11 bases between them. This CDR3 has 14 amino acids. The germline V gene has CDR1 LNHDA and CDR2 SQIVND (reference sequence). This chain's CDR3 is CASSVTDNSYEQYF. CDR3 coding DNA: TGTGCCAGTAGTGTAACAGACAACTCCTACGAGCAGTACTTC. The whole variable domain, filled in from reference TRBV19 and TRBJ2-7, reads DGGITQSPKYLFRKEGQNVTLSCEQNLNHDAMYWYRQDPGQGLRLIYYSQIVNDFQKGDIAEGYSVSREKKESFPLTVTSAQKNPTAFYLCASSVTDNSYEQYFGPGTRLTVT.

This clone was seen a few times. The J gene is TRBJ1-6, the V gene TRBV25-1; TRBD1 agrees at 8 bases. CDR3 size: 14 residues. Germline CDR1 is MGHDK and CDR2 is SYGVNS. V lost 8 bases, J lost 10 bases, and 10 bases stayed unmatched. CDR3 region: CASVQTGVGSPLHF. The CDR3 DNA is TGTGCCAGCGTACAGACAGGGGTTGGCTCACCCCTCCACTTT.

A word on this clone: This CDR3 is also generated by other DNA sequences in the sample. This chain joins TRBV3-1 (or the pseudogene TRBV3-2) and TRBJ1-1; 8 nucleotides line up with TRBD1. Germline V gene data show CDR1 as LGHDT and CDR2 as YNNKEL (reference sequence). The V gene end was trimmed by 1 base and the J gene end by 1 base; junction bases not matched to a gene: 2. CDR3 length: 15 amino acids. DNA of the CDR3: TGTGCCAGCAGCCAAGCAGGGGGCCAGAACACTGAAGCTTTCTTT. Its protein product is CASSQAGGQNTEAFF.

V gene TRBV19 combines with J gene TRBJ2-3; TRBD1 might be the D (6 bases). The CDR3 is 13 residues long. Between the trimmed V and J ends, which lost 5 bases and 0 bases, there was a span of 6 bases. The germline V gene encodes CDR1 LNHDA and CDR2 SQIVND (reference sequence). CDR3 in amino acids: CASSQGSTDTQYF. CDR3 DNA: TGTGCCAGTAGTCAGGGGAGCACAGATACGCAGTATTTT. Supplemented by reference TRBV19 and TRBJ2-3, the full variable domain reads DGGITQSPKYLFRKEGQNVTLSCEQNLNHDAMYWYRQDPGQGLRLIYYSQIVNDFQKGDIAEGYSVSREKKESFPLTVTSAQKNPTAFYLCASSQGSTDTQYFGPGTRLTVL.

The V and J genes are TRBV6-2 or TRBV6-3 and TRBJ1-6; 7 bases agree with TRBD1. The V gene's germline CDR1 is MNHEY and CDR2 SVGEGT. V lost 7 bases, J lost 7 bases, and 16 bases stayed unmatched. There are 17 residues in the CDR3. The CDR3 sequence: CASTPSGGQNRNSPLHF. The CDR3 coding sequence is TGTGCCAGCACCCCCTCAGGGGGACAGAATAGGAATTCACCCCTCCACTTT.

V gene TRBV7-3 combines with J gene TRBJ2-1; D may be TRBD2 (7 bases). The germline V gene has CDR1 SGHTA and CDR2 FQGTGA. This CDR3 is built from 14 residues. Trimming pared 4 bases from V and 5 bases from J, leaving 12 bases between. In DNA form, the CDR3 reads TGTGCCAGCAGCTCGGCGGGGGCTAACAATGAGCAGTTCTTC. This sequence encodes CASSSAGANNEQFF.